This TCR beta chain was found in a study of T cell responses to AZD1222 COVID-19 vaccine. Only in-frame clones appear in the TCRdb table, and some are missing; sequencing was by immunoSEQ multiplex PCR. The table has roughly 170,000 clones, approximately 90% seen once. This CDR3 region has 14 residues. The V gene lost 3 bases and the J gene lost 3 bases, with 11 bases spanning the gap. From germline, CDR1 is WNHNN and CDR2 SYGVQD (reference sequence). The origin of this receptor is an adult in good health. The V and J genes are TRBV10-1 and TRBJ1-1, with D tentatively TRBD1 (6 bases). The specimen was peripheral blood, collected on day 0 of AZD1222 vaccination. The CDR3 DNA sequence: TGCGCCAGCAGTGATCGTAGGGGGGACACTGAAGCTTTCTTT. This sequence encodes CASSDRRGDTEAFF.